One and the same sample provided the 30 T cell receptor beta chains below, sequenced in a study of metastatic and nonmetastatic thyroid tumors. Each patient went into thyroid surgery without having received any treatment. MiXCR reprocessed the PCR reads for TCRdb. The table records about 27,000 clones, around a sixth of them present only once. The sequenced material came from blood. The receptors were sampled from a male donor with papillary thyroid cancer or a benign thyroid nodule (not recorded which). Some clones in this sample may be carry-over from other donors' samples.

At least ten counts were recorded for this clone. The gene calls are TRBV20-1 and TRBJ2-6; D remains ambiguous. Between the trimmed V and J ends, which lost 6 bases and 2 bases, there was a span of 11 bases. Germline CDR1 is DFQATT and CDR2 is SNEGSKA (reference sequence). This CDR3 comprises 14 residues. The DNA of the CDR3 is TGCAGTGCCAAACTGCCGGCTGGGGCCAACGTCCTGACTTTC. Amino acid sequence: CSAKLPAGANVLTF.

Here the CDR3 reads CSASRDRGYEQYF. The DNA of the CDR3 is TGCAGTGCTTCCCGGGACAGGGGCTACGAGCAGTACTTC. V usage is TRBV20-1 and J usage is TRBJ2-7, with 10 bases lining up with TRBD1. Germline loops: CDR1 DFQATT, CDR2 SNEGSKA (reference sequence). The CDR3 is made up of 13 amino acids. Germline trimming cut 5 bases from V and 3 bases from J; bases unmatched to any gene: 4.

This clone was counted at least ten times. The chain uses TRBV4-2 and TRBJ1-4, with a weak D call TRBD1 (6 bases). Germline loops: CDR1 LGHNA, CDR2 YNFKEQ. CDR3 length: 13 residues. Trimming removed 3 bases at V and 15 bases at J, with 17 bases between. The CDR3 region is CASSQASDRPVFF. CDR3 in DNA: TGTGCCAGCAGCCAGGCTTCGGACAGACCGGTGTTTTTT.

This chain joins TRBV19 and TRBJ1-5; D is unclear. The CDR3 runs 13 residues. Germline CDR1 and CDR2: LNHDA and SQIVND (reference sequence). Trimming stripped 3 bases from V and 1 base from J, with 4 bases between. CDR3 sequence: CASSMKSNQPQHF. DNA for the CDR3: TGTGCCAGTAGTATGAAAAGCAATCAGCCCCAGCATTTT.

This clone was observed many times. The chain uses TRBV19 and TRBJ2-5; D is unclear. The germline gives CDR1 LNHDA, CDR2 SQIVND (reference sequence). This CDR3 comprises 11 residues. The V and J ends lost 8 bases and 5 bases respectively, with 9 bases between them. The CDR3 bases are TGTGCCAGTTCCGCCGGCGAGACCCAGTACTTC. Encoded protein: CASSAGETQYF.

This clone was seen ten or more times. The CDR3 DNA reads TGTGCCAGCAGCCCTCTCCTCCATGACAGGGGGCATAATGAGCAGTTCTTC. Protein product: CASSPLLHDRGHNEQFF. The rearrangement joins TRBV11-1 to TRBJ2-1; 10 positions match TRBD1. The V gene's germline CDR1 is SGHAT and CDR2 FQDESV (reference sequence). V lost 5 bases to trimming and J lost 7 bases; unmatched junction nucleotides: 14. CDR3 length: 17 amino acids.

The chain has TRBV4-1 and TRBJ1-2; no reliable D call. This CDR3 has 15 amino acids. Per the germline V gene, CDR1 is MGHRA and CDR2 is YSYEKL. V was pared by 1 base and J by 0 bases, with 9 bases between. CDR3 region: CASSQGLGANYGYTF. The CDR3 DNA reads TGCGCCAGCAGCCAAGGTCTCGGAGCTAACTATGGCTACACCTTC.

The chain combines TRBV5-1 with TRBJ2-1; no clear D gene. The CDR3 totals 12 residues. CDR1 SGHRS and CDR2 YFSETQ come from the germline V gene. The V and J ends lost 6 bases and 5 bases respectively, with 9 bases between them. CDR3 amino acids: CASTSLHNEQFF. CDR3 coding DNA: TGCGCCAGCACCTCTCTTCACAATGAGCAGTTCTTC.

This clone was picked up many times. For the CDR3, the DNA is TGTGCCAGCAGGGACAGGGGCCACGAGCAGTACTTC. Residues: CASRDRGHEQYF. V usage is TRBV7-9 and J usage is TRBJ2-7; 9 bases map to TRBD1. The germline CDR1 and CDR2 sequences are SEHNR and FQNEAQ (reference sequence). The CDR3 length is 12 residues. The ends lost 6 bases at V and 5 bases at J; junction bases unmatched: 2.

This chain uses TRBV5-1 with TRBJ2-2; D gene unclear. Germline loops: CDR1 SGHRS, CDR2 YFSETQ. The ends were cut back, 3 bases at V and 7 bases at J, with 10 bases in the middle. The CDR3 contains 13 residues. The CDR3 spells CASSSKSVGELFF. Here the CDR3 DNA reads TGCGCCAGCAGCTCAAAGTCGGTCGGGGAGCTGTTTTTT.

In its sample, this clone was seen a few times. The V gene is TRBV28, the J gene TRBJ2-7; 8 bases agree with TRBD1. J was trimmed by 7 bases and V by 3 bases; bases with no gene match: 8. The germline CDR1 and CDR2 sequences are MDHEN and SYDVKM. The CDR3 sequence is 14 residues long. CDR3 bases: TGTGCCAGCAGTTTCGGTGGCAGGGGGCGTGAGCAGTACTTC. Translated: CASSFGGRGREQYF. The full variable domain, rest sourced from reference TRBV28 and TRBJ2-7, is DVKVTQSSRYLVKRTGEKVFLECVQDMDHENMFWYRQDPGLGLRLIYFSYDVKMKEKGDIPEGYSVSREKKERFSLILESASTNQTSMYLCASSFGGRGREQYFGPGTRLTVT.

This clone was recorded at least ten times. Additional DNA sequences in this sample encode the identical CDR3. The CDR3 sequence: CASSLGRLQETQYF. The CDR3 DNA sequence: TGTGCCAGCAGTTTGGGGCGGCTCCAAGAGACCCAGTACTTC. V usage is TRBV12-3 or TRBV12-4 and J usage is TRBJ2-5; possible D gene TRBD1, 5 bases. V gave up 3 bases and J gave up 1 base, with 9 bases separating them. The CDR3 totals 14 residues.

To note about this clone: This may be a read error, as it is one base from a much larger clone. The sample has other DNA sequences that encode this CDR3 too. The V and J genes are TRBV19 and TRBJ2-5; 7 bases match TRBD2. V shed 6 bases, J shed 0 bases, and the junction held 10 bases outside the gene matches. Germline CDR1 and CDR2: LNHDA and SQIVND (reference sequence). The CDR3 runs to 16 residues. The CDR3 loop is CASRAAGRANQETQYF. The CDR3 coding sequence is TGTGCCAGTAGGGCTGCTGGGAGGGCAAACCAAGAGACCCAGTACTTC.

The sample holds many counts of this clone. The chain uses TRBV20-1 and TRBJ2-7; D is perhaps TRBD2 (7 bases). The CDR3 loop spans 13 amino acids. Germline lookup yields CDR1 DFQATT and CDR2 SNEGSKA (reference sequence). DNA of the CDR3: TGCAGCGGGGGGCAGCTTAGCTCCTACGAGCAGTACTTC. Protein: CSGGQLSSYEQYF.

V usage is TRBV28 and J usage is TRBJ2-1; 7 bases match TRBD1. Germline lookup yields CDR1 MDHEN and CDR2 SYDVKM. The J segment lost 16 bases and the V segment lost 7 bases, leaving 22 bases of the junction unmatched. The CDR3 is 15 amino acids. CDR3 amino acids: CASNTKKGTVAFNFF. As DNA, the CDR3 is TGTGCCAGCAATACAAAAAAGGGGACAGTAGCTTTTAATTTCTTC.

This clone has a count of ten or more. The chain recombines TRBV4-2 with TRBJ1-1, with D unresolved. The CDR3 loop spans 13 amino acids. V lost 0 bases to trimming and J lost 3 bases, with 5 bases between them. From germline, CDR1 is LGHNA and CDR2 YNFKEQ. CDR3 sequence (DNA): TGTGCCAGCAGCCAAGATCGCGACACTGAAGCTTTCTTT. Amino acids: CASSQDRDTEAFF.

This clone has a count of ten or more. The chain employs TRBV6-1 and TRBJ2-1, with D tentatively TRBD2 (6 bases). The CDR3 consists of 16 residues. V was shortened by 1 base and J by 3 bases, with 13 bases between the two germline ends. Looked up from germline, CDR1 is MNHNS and CDR2 is SASEGT. As DNA, the CDR3 is TGTGCCAGCAGTGAAGAAAGTTTGGGAGGCTACAATGAGCAGTTCTTC. Protein: CASSEESLGGYNEQFF.

This clone came up many times. The chain carries TRBV24-1 and TRBJ1-1; no firm D call. V was shortened by 4 bases and J by 5 bases, with 10 bases between the two germline ends. The V gene's germline CDR1 is KGHDR and CDR2 SFDVKD. There are 13 residues in the CDR3. The CDR3 reads CATSEPAETEAFF. The CDR3 coding sequence is TGTGCCACCAGTGAACCAGCGGAAACTGAAGCTTTCTTT.

This clone was seen at least ten times. The V and J genes are TRBV28 and TRBJ2-3; 7 positions agree with TRBD2. V lost 7 bases, J lost 10 bases, and 23 bases stayed unmatched. The CDR3 is made up of 17 amino acids. CDR1 and CDR2 from the germline V gene are MDHEN and SYDVKM. Here the CDR3 reads CASTLGRMKRGPLAQYF. Written as DNA, the CDR3 is TGTGCCAGCACCCTCGGAAGAATGAAGCGGGGCCCTTTAGCGCAGTATTTT. The full variable domain, rest sourced from reference TRBV28 and TRBJ2-3, is DVKVTQSSRYLVKRTGEKVFLECVQDMDHENMFWYRQDPGLGLRLIYFSYDVKMKEKGDIPEGYSVSREKKERFSLILESASTNQTSMYLCASTLGRMKRGPLAQYFGPGTRLTVL.

Concerning this clone itself: This sample also contains other DNA sequences that code for the same CDR3. The V gene is TRBV5-1, the J gene TRBJ2-1, with 9 bases that match TRBD1. Germline V gene data show CDR1 as SGHRS and CDR2 as YFSETQ. The CDR3 sequence is 16 residues long. V shed 0 bases and J 7 bases; nucleotides not matched to a gene: 8. The CDR3 spells CASSLEQGARSNEQFF. In DNA form, the CDR3 reads TGCGCCAGCAGCTTGGAACAGGGGGCTAGGTCGAATGAGCAGTTCTTC.

The V and J genes are TRBV6-5 and TRBJ1-2; D is ambiguous. Trimming took off 1 base at V and 8 bases at J, with 17 bases between the two ends. This CDR3 region has 15 residues. The V gene's germline CDR1 is MNHEY and CDR2 SVGAGI. In DNA form, the CDR3 reads TGTGCCAGCAGTTACTGGGCTGGCAAAGCTTACGGCTACACCTTC. This encodes CASSYWAGKAYGYTF.

By proportion, this clone is medium-sized. The rearrangement joins TRBV6-1 to TRBJ1-5; D is ambiguous. V dropped 0 bases and J dropped 6 bases, with 9 bases sitting between them. Germline V gives CDR1 MNHNS, CDR2 SASEGT. CDR3 length: 14 amino acids. The CDR3 sequence: CASSEASGLQPQHF. The CDR3 DNA sequence: TGTGCCAGCAGTGAAGCTTCGGGCCTTCAGCCCCAGCATTTT.

This clone was seen at least ten times. This chain joins TRBV9 and TRBJ2-3, with TRBD2 identical over 10 bases. Trimming removed 1 base from V and 6 bases from J; junction bases left unmatched: 5. Germline CDR1 reads SGDLS; CDR2 reads YYNGEE. There are 15 residues in the CDR3. In DNA, the CDR3 is TGTGCCAGCAGCGTAAGGAGCGGGAGGGCCGATACGCAGTATTTT. Amino acids: CASSVRSGRADTQYF.

Ten or more counts support this clone. This rearrangement joins TRBV15 to TRBJ2-1; 7 bases agree with TRBD2. The length of the CDR3 is 14 residues. Germline CDR1 reads LNHNV; CDR2 reads YYDKDF (reference sequence). With V trimmed by 6 bases and J by 2 bases, 4 bases remained unmatched. CDR3 DNA sequence: TGTGCCACCAGAGCCGGGACTACCTACAATGAGCAGTTCTTC. It translates to CATRAGTTYNEQFF.

The chain combines TRBV9 with TRBJ2-1; TRBD2 is a possible D gene (6 bases). The CDR3 has 15 residues. Germline CDR1 is SGDLS and CDR2 is YYNGEE. V gave up 2 bases and J gave up 9 bases, with 18 bases separating them. The CDR3 protein is CASSVAEGLVGEQFF. CDR3 nucleotide sequence: TGTGCCAGCAGCGTTGCGGAGGGCCTAGTAGGTGAGCAGTTCTTC.

This clone rates as medium-sized. The chain couples TRBV12-3 or TRBV12-4 to TRBJ2-1; D may be TRBD1 or TRBD2 (6 bases each). Trimming cost V 1 base and J 6 bases, with 13 bases left between them. The CDR3 loop spans 15 amino acids. The CDR3 sequence: CASSLDRGQGNEQFF. The CDR3 DNA sequence: TGTGCCAGCAGTTTAGACCGGGGGCAGGGCAATGAGCAGTTCTTC.

This clone was detected many times. V is TRBV2 and J is TRBJ1-6; D might be TRBD1 (6 bases). Germline CDR1 and CDR2: SNHLY and FYNNEI. The CDR3 loop spans 16 amino acids. The germline V and J ends were trimmed by 5 bases and 10 bases, with 21 bases remaining between them. The CDR3 bases are TGTGCCAGCAGTCCAACGCAGGGGACAAAATACTCACCCCTCCACTTT. This codes for CASSPTQGTKYSPLHF.

The chain employs TRBV24-1 and TRBJ2-7; D might be TRBD1 (6 bases). CDR3 length: 15 amino acids. V was shortened by 4 bases and J by 6 bases, with 18 bases between the two germline ends. CDR1 is KGHDR, CDR2 SFDVKD, per germline. CDR3: CATSEVLQGKVEQYF. CDR3 nucleotide sequence: TGTGCCACCAGTGAAGTCCTCCAGGGGAAAGTCGAGCAGTACTTC.

This chain connects TRBV18 to TRBJ1-6; D is undetermined. Per the germline V gene, CDR1 is KGHSH and CDR2 is LQKENI. The ends were cut back, 2 bases at V and 16 bases at J, with 18 bases in the middle. CDR3 length equals 14 residues. The chain's CDR3 is CASSPGQLDSTLHF. CDR3 nucleotides: TGTGCCAGCTCACCAGGCCAACTTGATTCAACACTCCACTTT.

This clone was counted many times. This sequence may be a read error, since a much larger clone differs from it by one base. The sample carries other DNA sequences with the same CDR3. V usage is TRBV4-1 and J usage is TRBJ1-4, with D tentatively TRBD1 (5 bases). The germline V gene has CDR1 MGHRA and CDR2 YSYEKL. Trimming left V 4 bases short and J 16 bases short, with 22 bases between. The length of the CDR3 is 14 residues. The CDR3: CASSLPGGTPTEFF. CDR3 coding DNA: TGCGCCAGCAGCCTTCCGGGAGGGACTCCGACGGAGTTTTTT.